This passage covers 8 T cell receptor beta chains from one sample sequenced in a study of CD8+CD57+ T cells in acquired aplastic anemia. Selection for sequencing was limited to patients who had shown CD8+CD57+ cell expansion by flow cytometry. Genomic DNA constituted the template upon which TCR beta VDJ and CDR3 profiling was performed. MiXCR, applied by TCRdb to the reads, yields one record per CDR3 protein. The table lists 200,000 or so distinct CDR3 sequences, around 49% of them singletons. Material for sequencing was sorted CD4+, CD8+, or CD8+CD57+ T cells (not recorded which) from PBMCs. The source of these receptors is a human donor with aplastic anemia.

This clonotype was seen at least ten times. The V call is TRBV20-1, the J call TRBJ1-2, with 8 bases aligning to TRBD1. The CDR3 loop spans 13 amino acids. Germline V lookup: CDR1 DFQATT, CDR2 SNEGSKA (reference sequence). Unmatched junction bases numbered 5, after V lost 5 bases and J lost 3 bases. The CDR3, as DNA: TGCAGTGCTCGACAGACAGGGGACTATGGCTACACCTTC. Translated: CSARQTGDYGYTF.

There are a few counts of this clonotype. CDR3 nucleotide sequence: TGTGCCAGCTCACCATCCTGGAACACTGAAGCTTTCTTT. Amino acids: CASSPSWNTEAFF. The chain employs TRBV18 and TRBJ1-1, with D unclear. Germline values: CDR1 KGHSH, CDR2 LQKENI. V was clipped by 2 bases and J by 1 base, with 5 bases between them. The CDR3 runs 13 residues.

Ten or more counts support this clonotype. This sequence joins TRBV11-3 and TRBJ2-3, with 9 bases lining up with TRBD2. The CDR3 spans 15 residues. V lost 4 bases to trimming and J lost 0 bases; unmatched junction nucleotides: 2. Germline V gene sequence: CDR1 SGHNT, CDR2 YENEEA. CDR3 DNA: TGTGCCAGCAGCTCCGGGACTAGCAGCACAGATACGCAGTATTTT. Translated: CASSSGTSSTDTQYF. The variable domain in full, completed from reference TRBV11-3 and TRBJ2-3, reads EAGVVQSPRYKIIEKKQPVAFWCNPISGHNTLYWYLQNLGQGPELLIRYENEEAVDDSQLPKDRFSAERLKGVDSTLKIQPAELGDSAVYLCASSSGTSSTDTQYFGPGTRLTVL.

This clonotype came up many times. The chain uses TRBV11-2 and TRBJ2-7; D is undetermined. With 1 base removed from V and 6 bases from J, the gap between germline ends came to 7 bases. Germline V CDR1 and CDR2: SGHAT, FQNNGV. This CDR3 has 12 residues. CDR3 bases: TGTGCCAGCAGCTTAGGAGGCACCGAGCAGTACTTC. Amino acid sequence: CASSLGGTEQYF.

The chain carries TRBV5-8 and TRBJ1-2; D is ambiguous. Germline values: CDR1 SGHTS, CDR2 YDEGEE. Trimming removed 1 base at V and 4 bases at J, with 14 bases between. This CDR3 is built from 15 residues. The CDR3 region is CASSLNADFRYGYTF. CDR3 bases: TGTGCCAGCAGCTTGAACGCCGATTTCCGCTATGGCTACACCTTC.

The chain links TRBV10-3 to TRBJ2-7; D possibly corresponds to TRBD2 (7 bases). V shed 3 bases and J shed 6 bases, with 12 bases lying between them. From germline, CDR1 is ENHRY and CDR2 SYGVKD. The CDR3 has 13 amino acids. CDR3 bases: TGTGCCATCAGTGAAACGGGGGGCGTCGAGCAGTACTTC. It encodes CAISETGGVEQYF.

This clonotype was recorded at least ten times. J is TRBJ1-6 and V is TRBV5-1; D not certain. CDR3 length: 14 residues. From germline, CDR1 is SGHRS and CDR2 YFSETQ. V lost 1 base and J 7 bases, leaving 9 bases between the germline ends. The CDR3 DNA is TGCGCCAGCAGCTTGACACGGAAAAATTCACCCCTCCACTTT. It encodes CASSLTRKNSPLHF.

In its sample, this clonotype was seen many times. This chain links TRBV29-1 with TRBJ1-4; 11 bases align to TRBD1. Germline loops: CDR1 SQVTM, CDR2 ANQGSEA. The J segment lost 6 bases and the V segment lost 6 bases, leaving 3 bases of the junction unmatched. The CDR3 extends over 13 amino acids. The CDR3 here is CSVGTGGDEKLFF. In DNA, the CDR3 is TGCAGCGTGGGGACAGGGGGGGATGAAAAACTGTTTTTT.